Described below is a single TCR beta chain sequence and its context. Antigen unknown. The ends were cut back, 6 bases at V and 0 bases at J, with 12 bases in the middle. This CDR3 contains 16 residues. CDR1 is MNHEY, CDR2 SVGAGI, per germline. After 5'RACE with constant-segment primers, TCR alpha and TCR beta cDNA libraries carrying sample barcodes and UMIs were obtained. TCRdb reprocessed the 5' RACE reads with MiXCR, giving one entry per CDR3 protein. The sample records some 260,000 distinct CDR3 sequences, roughly 15% being singletons. The data derive from a study of T-cell memory formation after mild COVID-19. The wider study: Largely donor-specific TCR clusters were found. Regarding the study as a whole: Contracting CD4+ clones lay largely in CM and EM, with CD8+ ones residing in EMRA. Clones shrinking between day 15 and 85 showed a balanced CD4/CD8 split, and those that grew later tilted toward CD4+.

J is TRBJ2-6 and V is TRBV6-5, with unresolved D. This sequence originates from a man between 18 and 29 years old who had mild COVID-19 (a few samples of this study predate the infection). Cell type and time point are not known. Sequenced sample: PBMCs or a T cell subset sorted from them (not recorded which). CDR3 protein: CASRPQRLSGANVLTF. CDR3 DNA sequence: TGTGCCAGCAGACCCCAGCGTCTCTCTGGGGCCAACGTCCTGACTTTC.